Shown below are 17 T cell receptor beta chains from a single sample sequenced in a study of control samples from healthy donors and cancer patients (dated by TCRdb to 2018 to 2021). The library was prepared using the immunoSEQ multiplex PCR assay. TCRdb carries this immuneACCESS record with in-frame sequences only. Its versions omit some clonotypes, under half of them owing to an unresolved V gene in the studies checked, with the rest unexplained. In this sample the table shows roughly 99,000 clones, about four fifths of which occur a single time. 2% of the sample goes to the ten largest clones. The sequenced material came from blood. The origin of the receptors is a man aged 55 to 70 in good health.

The gene calls are TRBV5-1 and TRBJ2-1; D is undetermined. The CDR3 spans 13 residues. Trimming pared 0 bases from V and 6 bases from J, leaving 7 bases between. Germline V gene data show CDR1 as SGHRS and CDR2 as YFSETQ. CDR3: CASSLGPSNEQFF. The CDR3 DNA reads as TGCGCCAGCAGCTTGGGTCCGTCCAATGAGCAGTTCTTC.

The chain couples TRBV7-9 to TRBJ2-7; 7 nucleotides line up with TRBD1. J lost 3 bases, V lost 5 bases, and 4 bases had no gene match. In germline, CDR1 is SEHNR, CDR2 FQNEAQ (reference sequence). The CDR3 covers 13 residues. The CDR3 DNA is TGTGCCAGCAGCCCTCCAGGGGGCTACGAGCAGTACTTC. Translated, it gives CASSPPGGYEQYF.

The chain recombines TRBV9 with TRBJ1-6; 10 bases agree with TRBD1. With 3 bases clipped from V and 7 bases from J, the junction kept 4 bases outside the gene matches. This CDR3 has 15 residues. Germline values: CDR1 SGDLS, CDR2 YYNGEE. The CDR3 sequence: CASSAPGQGNSPLHF. The CDR3, as DNA: TGTGCCAGCAGCGCTCCGGGACAGGGGAATTCACCCCTCCACTTT.

The chain couples TRBV6-5 to TRBJ1-5; unclear D gene. The CDR3 has 15 residues. The V end lost 4 bases, the J end lost 4 bases, and 14 bases lay between the germline ends. From germline, CDR1 is MNHEY and CDR2 SVGAGI. The CDR3 sequence: CASSLSRQGNQPQHF. The CDR3 DNA sequence: TGTGCCAGCAGTTTATCGAGACAAGGAAATCAGCCCCAGCATTTT.

The gene calls are TRBV27 and TRBJ1-2, with a weak D call TRBD1 (5 bases). Trimming cost V 6 bases and J 7 bases, with 9 bases left between them. Germline assignment: CDR1 MNHEY and CDR2 SMNVEV (reference sequence). The CDR3 extends over 11 amino acids. CDR3 DNA: TGTGCCAGCAGGACAGTGGGTGGCTACACCTTC. As protein: CASRTVGGYTF.

The table lists this clone with a count of one. The chain links TRBV30 to TRBJ2-3, with D unclear. Germline loops: CDR1 GTSNPN, CDR2 SVGIG (reference sequence). V was clipped by 2 bases and J by 1 base, with 1 base between them. The CDR3 is 11 residues long. Here the CDR3 reads CAWSRTDTQYF. CDR3 DNA sequence: TGTGCCTGGAGTCGCACAGATACGCAGTATTTT.

Points on this clone: The same CDR3 arises from other DNA sequences in this sample as well. This chain uses TRBV11-2 with TRBJ2-2, with 7 nucleotides matching TRBD2. J was trimmed by 7 bases and V by 2 bases; bases with no gene match: 10. The CDR3 is made up of 16 amino acids. Per the germline V gene, CDR1 is SGHAT and CDR2 is FQNNGV. The CDR3: CASSLSGFGGGGELFF. DNA of the CDR3: TGTGCCAGCAGCTTAAGCGGCTTTGGGGGGGGCGGGGAGCTGTTTTTT.

The chain combines TRBV30 with TRBJ2-5; D is ambiguous. This CDR3 spans 13 amino acids. Germline V gene sequence: CDR1 GTSNPN, CDR2 SVGIG (reference sequence). The germline V and J ends were trimmed by 5 bases and 0 bases, with 10 bases remaining between them. The CDR3 sequence: CAWSQSNQETQYF. The CDR3 nucleotides are TGTGCCTGGTCACAGAGTAACCAAGAGACCCAGTACTTC.

This clone was picked up one time. This chain links TRBV6-6 with TRBJ1-4, with TRBD1 matching over 11 bases. The CDR3 contains 15 residues. The V gene's germline CDR1 is MNHNY and CDR2 SVGAGI (reference sequence). V was pared by 5 bases and J by 8 bases, with 7 bases of the junction left unmatched. This CDR3 reads CASSPWDRGGEKLFF. CDR3 nucleotide sequence: TGTGCCAGCAGTCCGTGGGACAGGGGGGGCGAAAAACTGTTTTTT.

The rearrangement joins TRBV3-1 (or the pseudogene TRBV3-2) to TRBJ2-6, with D uncertain. There are 19 residues in the CDR3. The germline gives CDR1 LGHDT, CDR2 YNNKEL (reference sequence). V gave up 1 base and J gave up 0 bases, with 16 bases separating them. CDR3 nucleotide sequence: TGTGCCAGCAGCCAAGCCCCACGCGGATATATCTCTGGGGCCAACGTCCTGACTTTC. It yields the protein CASSQAPRGYISGANVLTF.

This clone has only one observation. V and J are TRBV4-1 and TRBJ2-1; 12 nucleotides match TRBD2. The germline CDR1 and CDR2 sequences are MGHRA and YSYEKL. V lost 4 bases and J lost 3; bases outside the gene matches: 1. The CDR3 sequence is 15 residues long. CDR3 in amino acids: CASSRLAGVYNEQFF. The CDR3 DNA sequence: TGCGCCAGCAGCCGACTAGCGGGGGTCTACAATGAGCAGTTCTTC.

A single count supports this clone. The chain links TRBV7-8 to TRBJ2-1, with D perhaps matching TRBD1 or TRBD2 (6 bases each). V shed 3 bases and J shed 4 bases, with 13 bases lying between them. Per the germline V gene, CDR1 is SGHVS and CDR2 is FQNEAQ. The CDR3 covers 15 residues. The CDR3 DNA follows: TGTGCCAGCAGCTTCGGAGGGGGGCAATACAATGAGCAGTTCTTC. Translated: CASSFGGGQYNEQFF.

This clone was found a few times. The V gene is TRBV9, the J gene TRBJ2-5; D ambiguous. This CDR3 region has 13 residues. Trimming took 3 bases from V and 0 from J, leaving 6 bases between them. Germline V gene sequence: CDR1 SGDLS, CDR2 YYNGEE. The CDR3 coding sequence is TGTGCCAGCAGCGCCGTCAACCAAGAGACCCAGTACTTC. Its translation: CASSAVNQETQYF.

The rearrangement uses TRBV6-6 and TRBJ2-7, with TRBD1 identical over 9 bases. Germline V lookup: CDR1 MNHNY, CDR2 SVGAGI (reference sequence). The ends lost 10 bases at V and 4 bases at J; junction bases unmatched: 5. There are 12 residues in the CDR3. CDR3 DNA sequence: TGTGCCACCGCGGGACAGGGATACGAGCAGTACTTC. The encoded protein is CATAGQGYEQYF.

This clone was observed a single time. The V and J genes are TRBV3-1 (or the pseudogene TRBV3-2) and TRBJ2-7, with a possible D match to TRBD1 (6 bases). Trimming removed 0 bases at V and 10 bases at J, with 10 bases between. CDR3 length: 12 residues. Germline V gives CDR1 LGHDT, CDR2 YNNKEL (reference sequence). The CDR3 region is CASSQDGTIQYF. The DNA of the CDR3 is TGTGCCAGCAGCCAAGACGGGACAATTCAGTACTTC.

The chain combines TRBV4-1 with TRBJ2-3, with D unresolved. Trimming took 0 bases from V and 2 from J, leaving 6 bases between them. The length of the CDR3 is 14 residues. Germline V gene lookup returns CDR1 MGHRA and CDR2 YSYEKL. CDR3 in DNA: TGCGCCAGCAGCCAAGATCGGATCACAGATACGCAGTATTTT. This sequence encodes CASSQDRITDTQYF.

The genes are TRBV5-1 and TRBJ2-5, with 11 bases aligning to TRBD2. This CDR3 is built from 15 residues. Germline V gene lookup returns CDR1 SGHRS and CDR2 YFSETQ. V lost 4 bases and J lost 2; bases outside the gene matches: 4. The chain's CDR3 is CASSRGTSGQETQYF. For the CDR3, the DNA is TGCGCCAGCAGCCGCGGGACTAGCGGACAAGAGACCCAGTACTTC.